The present TCR beta chain was sequenced within a study of CD8 T cells in Susac syndrome. About the study: When their blood was taken, patients with Susac syndrome were therapy-naive, taking corticosteroids, or taking intravenous immunoglobulin alone. Whole-study findings and limits: A relatively small number of individuals underwent TCR sequencing and HLA analysis.

Germline V gene sequence: CDR1 SGHRS, CDR2 YFSETQ. The germline V and J ends were trimmed by 1 base and 8 bases, with 16 bases remaining between them. CDR3 length: 15 residues. After extraction with the RNeasy kit, 0.5 to 1 ug of the RNA was reverse transcribed using random hexamers. One entry per CDR3 protein results from TCRdb running MiXCR on the immunoSEQ multiplex PCR reads. Of hundreds of thousands of distinct CDR3 sequences in the sample, 90% to 97% were seen once. The authors carried out high-throughput sequencing of TCR beta. They applied it to CD8+ and CD4+ T cells obtained from blood. Negative isolation was used for CD8+ and CD4+ T cells, and FACS enrichment was applied to TEMRA cells. To note about this clonotype: The antigen remains undetermined.

The source of this sequence is a human donor with Susac syndrome. The rearrangement joins TRBV5-1 to TRBJ2-4; maybe TRBD1 (6 bases). The specimen sequenced was CD4+ T cells from PBMCs. DNA for the CDR3: TGCGCCAGCAGCTTGTCTTCTAGGTCAGGGGACATTCAGTACTTC. Translated: CASSLSSRSGDIQYF.